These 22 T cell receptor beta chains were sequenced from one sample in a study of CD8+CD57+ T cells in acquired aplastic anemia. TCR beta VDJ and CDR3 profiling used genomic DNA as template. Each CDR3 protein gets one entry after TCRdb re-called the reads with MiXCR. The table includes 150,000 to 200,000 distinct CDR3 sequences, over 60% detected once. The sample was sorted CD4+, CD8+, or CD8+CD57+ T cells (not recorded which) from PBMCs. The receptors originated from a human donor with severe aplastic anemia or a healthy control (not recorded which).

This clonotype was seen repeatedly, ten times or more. CDR3 loop: CASSPHEGGDEQYF. CDR3 nucleotides: TGTGCCAGCAGCCCACACGAAGGGGGCGACGAGCAGTACTTC. The chain has TRBV13 and TRBJ2-7, with 7 bases fitting TRBD1. In germline, CDR1 is PRHDT, CDR2 FYEKMQ (reference sequence). This CDR3 has 14 amino acids. V lost 5 bases, J lost 5 bases, and 9 bases stayed unmatched.

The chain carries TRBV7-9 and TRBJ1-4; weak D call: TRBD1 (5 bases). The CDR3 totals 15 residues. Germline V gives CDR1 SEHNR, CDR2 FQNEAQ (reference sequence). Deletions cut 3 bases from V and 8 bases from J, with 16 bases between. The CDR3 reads CASSLIGEVKEKLFF. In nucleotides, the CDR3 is TGTGCCAGCAGCTTGATAGGGGAAGTTAAAGAAAAACTGTTTTTT.

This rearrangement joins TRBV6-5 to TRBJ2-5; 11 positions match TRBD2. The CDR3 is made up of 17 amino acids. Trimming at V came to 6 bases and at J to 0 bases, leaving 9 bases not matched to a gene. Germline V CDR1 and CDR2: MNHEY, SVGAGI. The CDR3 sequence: CASRRGLAASYQETQYF. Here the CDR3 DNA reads TGTGCCAGCAGGCGGGGACTAGCGGCCTCGTACCAAGAGACCCAGTACTTC.

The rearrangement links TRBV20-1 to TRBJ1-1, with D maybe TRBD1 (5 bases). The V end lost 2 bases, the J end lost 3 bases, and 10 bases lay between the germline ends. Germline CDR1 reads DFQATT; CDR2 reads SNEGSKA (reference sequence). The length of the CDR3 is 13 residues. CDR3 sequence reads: CSARSGDYTEAFF. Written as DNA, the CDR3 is TGCAGTGCTAGATCTGGGGACTACACTGAAGCTTTCTTT.

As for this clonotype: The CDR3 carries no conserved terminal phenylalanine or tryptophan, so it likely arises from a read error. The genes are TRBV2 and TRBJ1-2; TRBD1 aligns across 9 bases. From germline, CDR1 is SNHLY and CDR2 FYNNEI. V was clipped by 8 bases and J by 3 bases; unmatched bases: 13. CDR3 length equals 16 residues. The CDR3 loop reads CASRRAQQGADYGYTL. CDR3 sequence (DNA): TGTGCCAGCCGCAGAGCCCAACAGGGGGCGGACTATGGCTACACCCTC.

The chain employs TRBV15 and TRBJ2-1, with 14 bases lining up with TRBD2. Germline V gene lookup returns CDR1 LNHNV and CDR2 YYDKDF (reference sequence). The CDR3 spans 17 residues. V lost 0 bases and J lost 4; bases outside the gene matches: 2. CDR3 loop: CATSREGLAGVYNEQFF. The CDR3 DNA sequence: TGTGCCACCAGCAGAGAGGGACTAGCGGGGGTGTACAATGAGCAGTTCTTC.

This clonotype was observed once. The CDR3 sequence is CASSIQGATNTEAFF. The CDR3 coding sequence is TGCGCCAGCAGCATACAAGGGGCGACGAACACTGAAGCTTTCTTT. The chain recombines TRBV5-1 with TRBJ1-1; D may be TRBD1 (5 bases). This CDR3 has 15 residues. Germline V gene data show CDR1 as SGHRS and CDR2 as YFSETQ. V lost 4 bases, J lost 1 base, and 14 bases lay in between. Based on the CDR3 plus reference TRBV5-1 and TRBJ1-1, the full variable domain is KAGVTQTPRYLIKTRGQQVTLSCSPISGHRSVSWYQQTPGQGLQFLFEYFSETQRNKGNFPGRFSGRQFSNSRSEMNVSTLELGDSALYLCASSIQGATNTEAFFGQGTRLTVV.

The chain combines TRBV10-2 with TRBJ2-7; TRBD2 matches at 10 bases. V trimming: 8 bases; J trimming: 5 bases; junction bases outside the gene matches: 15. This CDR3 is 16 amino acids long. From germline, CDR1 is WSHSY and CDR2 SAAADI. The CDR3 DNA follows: TGCGCCAGCGGACCTTTAGGAGCGGGAGGGCTAAACGAGCAGTACTTC. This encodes CASGPLGAGGLNEQYF.

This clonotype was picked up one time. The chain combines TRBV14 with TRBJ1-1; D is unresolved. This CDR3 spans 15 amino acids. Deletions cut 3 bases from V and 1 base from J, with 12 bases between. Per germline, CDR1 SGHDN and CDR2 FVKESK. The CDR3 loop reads CASSQLLQRNTEAFF. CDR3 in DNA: TGTGCCAGCAGCCAGCTATTACAGAGGAACACTGAAGCTTTCTTT.

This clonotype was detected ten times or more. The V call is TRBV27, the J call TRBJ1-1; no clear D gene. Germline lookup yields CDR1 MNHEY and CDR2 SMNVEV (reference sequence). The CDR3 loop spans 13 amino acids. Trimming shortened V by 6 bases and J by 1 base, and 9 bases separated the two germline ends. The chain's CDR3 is CASSLTRNTEAFF. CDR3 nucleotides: TGTGCCAGCAGCCTTACCCGGAACACTGAAGCTTTCTTT.

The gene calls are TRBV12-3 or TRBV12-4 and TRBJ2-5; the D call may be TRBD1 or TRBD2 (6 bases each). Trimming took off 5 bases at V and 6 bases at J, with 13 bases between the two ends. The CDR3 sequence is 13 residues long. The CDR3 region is CASSPEGGKTQYF. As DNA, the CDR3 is TGTGCCAGCAGTCCCGAGGGGGGAAAGACCCAGTACTTC.

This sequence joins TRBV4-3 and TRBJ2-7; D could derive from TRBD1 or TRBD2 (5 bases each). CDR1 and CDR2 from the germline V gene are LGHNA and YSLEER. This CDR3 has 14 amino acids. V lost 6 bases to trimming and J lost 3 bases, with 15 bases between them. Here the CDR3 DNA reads TGCGCCAGCAGATCAGGTCGGGGCTGCTACGAGCAGTACTTC. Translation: CASRSGRGCYEQYF.

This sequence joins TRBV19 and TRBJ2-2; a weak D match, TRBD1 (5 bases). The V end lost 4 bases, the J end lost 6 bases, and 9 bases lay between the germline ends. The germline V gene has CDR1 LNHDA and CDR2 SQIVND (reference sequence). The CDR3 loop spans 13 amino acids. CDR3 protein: CASSTQGAGELFF. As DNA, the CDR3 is TGTGCCAGTAGTACCCAGGGCGCCGGGGAGCTGTTTTTT.

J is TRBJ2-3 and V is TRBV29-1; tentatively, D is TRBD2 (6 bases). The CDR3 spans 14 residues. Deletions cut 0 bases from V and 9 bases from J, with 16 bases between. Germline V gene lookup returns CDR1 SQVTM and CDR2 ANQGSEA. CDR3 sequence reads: CSVEESEGWETQYF. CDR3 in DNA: TGCAGCGTTGAAGAGTCGGAGGGATGGGAAACGCAGTATTTT.

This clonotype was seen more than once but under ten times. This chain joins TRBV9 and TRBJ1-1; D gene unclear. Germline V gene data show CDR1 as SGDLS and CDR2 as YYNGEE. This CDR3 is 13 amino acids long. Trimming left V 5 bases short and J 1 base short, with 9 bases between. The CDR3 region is CASRELGNTEAFF. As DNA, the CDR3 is TGTGCCAGCAGAGAGCTCGGGAACACTGAAGCTTTCTTT.

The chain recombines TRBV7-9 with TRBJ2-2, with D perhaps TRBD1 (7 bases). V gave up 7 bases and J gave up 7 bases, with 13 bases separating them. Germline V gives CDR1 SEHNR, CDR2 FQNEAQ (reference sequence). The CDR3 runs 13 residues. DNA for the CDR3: TGTGCCAGCATCCCAGGGGGGAGCGGGGAGCTGTTTTTT. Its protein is CASIPGGSGELFF. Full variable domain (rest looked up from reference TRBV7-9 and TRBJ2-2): DTGVSQNPRHKITKRGQNVTFRCDPISEHNRLYWYRQTLGQGPEFLTYFQNEAQLEKSRLLSDRFSAERPKGSFSTLEIQRTEQGDSAMYLCASIPGGSGELFFGEGSRLTVL.

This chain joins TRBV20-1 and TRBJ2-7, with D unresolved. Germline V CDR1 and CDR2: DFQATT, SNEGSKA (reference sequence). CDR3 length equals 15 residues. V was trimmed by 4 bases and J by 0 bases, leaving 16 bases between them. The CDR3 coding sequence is TGCAGTGCTAATCCCGACACAGCCTTCTCCTACGAGCAGTACTTC. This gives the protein CSANPDTAFSYEQYF.

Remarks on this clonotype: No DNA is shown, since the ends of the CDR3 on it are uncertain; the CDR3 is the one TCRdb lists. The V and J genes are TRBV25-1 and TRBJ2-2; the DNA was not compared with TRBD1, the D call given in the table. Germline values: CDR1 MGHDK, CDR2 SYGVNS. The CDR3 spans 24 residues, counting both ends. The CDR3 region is CASSVSLGQGYEQYFGPGTGEPFF.

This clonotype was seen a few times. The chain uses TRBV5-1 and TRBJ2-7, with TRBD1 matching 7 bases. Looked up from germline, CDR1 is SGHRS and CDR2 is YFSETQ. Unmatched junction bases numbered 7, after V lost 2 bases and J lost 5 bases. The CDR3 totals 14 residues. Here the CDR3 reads CASSLPGQTNEQYF. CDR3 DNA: TGCGCCAGCAGCTTACCGGGACAGACCAACGAGCAGTACTTC.

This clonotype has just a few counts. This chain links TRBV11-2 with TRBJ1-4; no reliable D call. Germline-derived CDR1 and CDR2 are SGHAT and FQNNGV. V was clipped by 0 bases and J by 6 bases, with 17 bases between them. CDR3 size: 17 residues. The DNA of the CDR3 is TGTGCCAGCAGCTTAGACCCCCTTAACGGCTTTGATGAAAAACTGTTTTTT. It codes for CASSLDPLNGFDEKLFF. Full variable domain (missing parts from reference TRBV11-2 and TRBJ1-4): EAGVAQSPRYKIIEKRQSVAFWCNPISGHATLYWYQQILGQGPKLLIQFQNNGVVDDSQLPKDRFSAERLKGVDSTLKIQPAKLEDSAVYLCASSLDPLNGFDEKLFFGSGTQLSVL.

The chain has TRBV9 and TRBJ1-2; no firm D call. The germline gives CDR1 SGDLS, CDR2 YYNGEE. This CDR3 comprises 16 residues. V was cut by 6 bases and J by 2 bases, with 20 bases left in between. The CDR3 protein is CASTGGGRRTNYGYTF. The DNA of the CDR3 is TGTGCCAGCACAGGTGGTGGGCGCAGGACGAACTATGGCTACACCTTC.

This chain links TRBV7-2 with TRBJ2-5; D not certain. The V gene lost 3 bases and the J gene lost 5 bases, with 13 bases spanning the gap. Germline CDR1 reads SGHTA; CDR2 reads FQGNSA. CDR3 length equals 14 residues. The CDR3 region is CASSFTRGSETQYF. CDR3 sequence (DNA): TGTGCCAGCAGCTTCACGAGAGGCTCTGAGACCCAGTACTTC.